Following are 16 T cell receptor beta chains from one sample sequenced in a study of OX40 agonist ivuxolimab in advanced cancers. To prepare the library, the immunoSEQ multiplex PCR assay was applied. TCRdb stores this immuneACCESS table with in-frame sequences only. Part of the clones is absent; in the studies checked, under half of the shortfall reflects unresolved V genes, and no reason is known for the rest. The sample records tens of thousands of clones, 80% to 95% of which are singletons. Roughly 13% of the sample is in the top ten clones. This specimen was CD4+ or CD8+ T cells sorted from blood, taken in a trial of the OX40 agonist ivuxolimab. Receptors originate from an adult with an advanced solid tumor such as melanoma, head and neck, liver or kidney cancer.

This chain joins TRBV27 and TRBJ1-5; D possibly corresponds to TRBD1 (6 bases). The CDR3 totals 15 residues. Trimming took off 3 bases at V and 1 base at J, with 10 bases between the two ends. Germline assignment: CDR1 MNHEY and CDR2 SMNVEV (reference sequence). Written as DNA, the CDR3 is TGTGCCAGCAGTTTCGGGGGCTTAAGCAATCAGCCCCAGCATTTT. Protein product: CASSFGGLSNQPQHF.

The V call is TRBV5-4, the J call TRBJ2-1; D call uncertain. The CDR3 has 15 residues. The V and J ends lost 2 bases and 10 bases respectively, with 19 bases between them. Looked up from germline, CDR1 is SGHNT and CDR2 is YYREEE (reference sequence). The CDR3, as DNA: TGTGCCAGCAGCTTCACGCAGGTTATTAGTGCAGAGCAGTTCTTC. Protein sequence: CASSFTQVISAEQFF.

This sequence joins TRBV4-1 and TRBJ2-7; TRBD1 matches 11 bases. Germline lookup yields CDR1 MGHRA and CDR2 YSYEKL. The CDR3 is 15 amino acids. The V gene end was trimmed by 3 bases and the J gene end by 3 bases; junction bases not matched to a gene: 4. CDR3 sequence (DNA): TGCGCCAGCAGCCATAGGGGACAGGGGGACTACGAGCAGTACTTC. Protein sequence: CASSHRGQGDYEQYF.

This clone has just one count. V gene TRBV6-6 combines with J gene TRBJ2-7; D gene uncertain. The CDR3 is 14 amino acids. Per germline, CDR1 MNHNY and CDR2 SVGAGI (reference sequence). Trimming pared 0 bases from V and 3 bases from J, leaving 9 bases between. The CDR3 region is CASSYSKVGYEQYF. In nucleotides, the CDR3 is TGTGCCAGCAGTTACTCGAAGGTTGGCTACGAGCAGTACTTC.

V and J are TRBV5-3 and TRBJ2-4, with D hard to call. TRBV5-3 is assigned to the ORF class and has an uncertain function. The CDR3 sequence is 9 residues long. The V end lost 2 bases, the J end lost 16 bases, and 7 bases lay between the germline ends. The CDR3 DNA is TGTGCCAGAAGCTTCAGTGACTACTTC. Translating gives CARSFSDYF.

The rearrangement uses TRBV13 and TRBJ2-7; TRBD2 matches 7 bases. The V gene's germline CDR1 is PRHDT and CDR2 FYEKMQ (reference sequence). V lost 5 bases to trimming and J lost 6 bases; unmatched junction nucleotides: 7. The CDR3 extends over 13 amino acids. CDR3 amino acids: CASSLTGGSEQYF. CDR3 DNA sequence: TGTGCCAGCAGCCTCACGGGGGGTTCCGAGCAGTACTTC.

The CDR3 is CASSYFSGASYEQYF. The CDR3 DNA follows: TGTGCCAGCAGTTACTTTAGCGGGGCTTCCTACGAGCAGTACTTC. This chain links TRBV6-5 with TRBJ2-7, with 8 positions matching TRBD2. The CDR3 is 15 residues long. The germline V gene has CDR1 MNHEY and CDR2 SVGAGI. V lost 1 base, J lost 1 base, and 3 bases stayed unmatched.

The V call is TRBV30, the J call TRBJ1-4; D is perhaps TRBD1 (5 bases). Between the trimmed V and J ends, which lost 5 bases and 4 bases, there was a span of 14 bases. CDR3 length: 14 residues. Germline V CDR1 and CDR2: GTSNPN, SVGIG (reference sequence). This CDR3 reads CAWGLGGGNEKLFF. For the CDR3, the DNA is TGTGCCTGGGGCCTGGGTGGGGGTAATGAAAAACTGTTTTTT. Filled out from reference TRBV30 and TRBJ1-4, the complete variable domain reads SQTIHQWPATLVQPVGSPLSLECTVEGTSNPNLYWYRQAAGRGLQLLFYSVGIGQISSEVPQNLSASRPQDRQFILSSKKLLLSDSGFYLCAWGLGGGNEKLFFGSGTQLSVL.

This sequence joins TRBV2 and TRBJ2-1; TRBD2 matches at 9 bases. Germline values: CDR1 SNHLY, CDR2 FYNNEI. The CDR3 spans 15 residues. V lost 2 bases, J lost 8 bases, and 7 bases stayed unmatched. CDR3 loop: CASSERRGGMDEQFF. The CDR3 DNA reads TGTGCCAGCAGTGAACGGCGGGGGGGCATGGATGAGCAGTTCTTC.

V gene TRBV9 combines with J gene TRBJ2-7; TRBD1 agrees at 7 bases. V lost 3 bases, J lost 8 bases, and 14 bases stayed unmatched. Germline CDR1 reads SGDLS; CDR2 reads YYNGEE. The CDR3 length is 15 residues. The CDR3 nucleotides read TGTGCCAGCAGCGCTGAGACAGGGTTGGGTTTAAAGCAGTACTTC. This gives the protein CASSAETGLGLKQYF.

The chain recombines TRBV6-1 with TRBJ2-7; D ambiguous. This CDR3 has 11 residues. Trimming left V 4 bases short and J 6 bases short, with 7 bases between. Germline V lookup: CDR1 MNHNS, CDR2 SASEGT. CDR3 in amino acids: CASSVWGEQYF. The CDR3 nucleotides are TGTGCCAGCAGTGTTTGGGGCGAGCAGTACTTC.

The chain combines TRBV7-8 with TRBJ2-7, with D unclear. V gave up 2 bases and J gave up 1 base, with 6 bases separating them. The CDR3 runs 13 residues. Germline CDR1 reads SGHVS; CDR2 reads FQNEAQ. CDR3 residues: CASSLLDSYEQYF. CDR3 DNA sequence: TGTGCCAGCAGCTTATTGGATTCCTACGAGCAGTACTTC.

The genes are TRBV11-1 and TRBJ1-2, with D possibly being TRBD1 (5 bases). Germline V gives CDR1 SGHAT, CDR2 FQDESV (reference sequence). This CDR3 comprises 14 residues. Trimming removed 5 bases at V and 4 bases at J, with 14 bases between. The CDR3 spells CASSPNQGPYGYTF. In nucleotides, the CDR3 is TGTGCCAGCAGCCCGAACCAGGGTCCCTATGGCTACACCTTC. The variable domain in full, completed from reference TRBV11-1 and TRBJ1-2, reads EAEVAQSPRYKITEKSQAVAFWCDPISGHATLYWYRQILGQGPELLVQFQDESVVDDSQLPKDRFSAERLKGVDSTLKIQPAELGDSAMYLCASSPNQGPYGYTFGSGTRLTVV.

This sequence joins TRBV7-6 and TRBJ1-2; D gene uncertain. The V gene's germline CDR1 is SGHVS and CDR2 FNYEAQ. The CDR3 runs 15 residues. V was shortened by 4 bases and J by 8 bases, with 20 bases between the two germline ends. The chain's CDR3 is CASSSPDPGGKGYTF. In DNA form, the CDR3 reads TGTGCCAGCAGCTCCCCGGATCCGGGTGGAAAAGGCTACACCTTC.

The chain has TRBV27 and TRBJ1-3; D is unclear. Germline V CDR1 and CDR2: MNHEY, SMNVEV (reference sequence). V lost 8 bases, J lost 9 bases, and 11 bases lay in between. This CDR3 has 11 residues. The CDR3 DNA follows: TGTGCCAGCCGGGAGGGTAGCACCATATATTTT. Translation: CASREGSTIYF.

The rearrangement uses TRBV9 and TRBJ1-3; D perhaps matches TRBD1 (5 bases). The V gene lost 0 bases and the J gene lost 2 bases, with 9 bases spanning the gap. The CDR3 is made up of 15 amino acids. The V gene's germline CDR1 is SGDLS and CDR2 YYNGEE. CDR3 coding DNA: TGTGCCAGCAGCGTAGCACAGGCTGCTGGAAACACCATATATTTT. Translating it yields CASSVAQAAGNTIYF.